The sequence of this T cell receptor (beta chain) was determined in a study of T-cell reconstitution after alpha-beta-depleted transplantation in children (TCRdb year 2016). As for the study more broadly: The study quantitatively tracked T-cell immune reconstitution after TCRalphabeta/CD19-depleted allogeneic hematopoietic cell transplantation in children using TCR repertoire profiling.

General findings and caveats noted by the study authors: Over the following months the frequencies of hyperexpanded clones went down, and after one year T-cell counts and TCRbeta diversity were mostly credited to newly produced T cells. In some patients, high TCRbeta diversity at day 60 was attributed to recipient T cells and intrathymic progenitors that had survived conditioning. Apparently early alphabetaT-cell count recovery about two months after transplant reportedly relied on only several hundred rapidly expanded clones derived from non-depleted graft cells.

Taken from cysteine to valine, the CDR3 has 15 residues. Of all the DNA, just the CDR3 is kept, 45 bases in frame from base 1. What this sample's treatment or condition label stands for: allogeneic hematopoietic cell transplantation with graft depleted of TCRalphabeta T cells and CD19 B cells. TCRalphabeta/CD19-depleted allogeneic hematopoietic cell grafts were given to the transplant recipients, all of whom were children. The library was produced with PCR. Sequencing took place on an Illumina HiSeq 2500. To normalize quantification of the TCRbeta repertoire, the TCR libraries were built with molecular barcoding that relied on unique molecular identifiers. TCRdb passed the public sequencing reads through fastp at Q25 and MiXCR, retaining productive beta sequences. Every CDR3 protein is listed once, alongside the most common genes and DNA of its rows. The sample contains about 460,000 distinct CDR3 sequences, roughly an eighth of them found a single time. 12% to 15% of the sample comes from the top ten.

This clonotype was seen more than once but under ten times. Its recognized antigen is unknown. Base-call qualities are not available, and no considerably larger clone is one nucleotide away. The clonotype comes from a female patient aged 2-9 years who had a stem cell transplant for aplastic anemia, so the T cells may come from the graft donor. This specimen consisted of PBMCs, mostly from graft donor cells, obtained 180 days after TCRalphabeta/CD19-depleted stem cell transplant. The chain employs TRBV21-1 and TRBJ2-7; the D call of TRBD1 is as the table states it, not checked on the DNA. TRBV21-1 is deemed a pseudogene. DNA sequence: TGTGCCAGCAGCCTTGGGGCGGCTAGCTCCTACGAGCAGTACGTC. This sequence encodes CASSLGAASSYEQYV.